Following are 21 T cell receptor beta chains from one sample sequenced in a study of PD-1 blockade in classical Hodgkin lymphoma. All patients experienced relapse after autologous stem cell transplantation, and brentuximab vedotin exposure was variable. Some clones are missing from TCRdb's copy, which holds only in-frame ones; the method was immunoSEQ multiplex PCR. Seen here are 40,000 to 65,000 clones, over 75% observed once, and the top ten hold less than 20%. Specimen: peripheral blood mononuclear cells (PBMCs), collected at baseline. The receptors were sampled from a human donor with classical Hodgkin lymphoma.

V is TRBV11-2 and J is TRBJ2-7; D perhaps matches TRBD2 (6 bases). The V and J ends lost 8 bases and 0 bases respectively, with 11 bases between them. CDR3 length: 13 residues. Germline lookup yields CDR1 SGHAT and CDR2 FQNNGV. CDR3 nucleotides: TGTGCCAGCTCGCGGGAAAGCTCCTACGAGCAGTACTTC. Encoded protein: CASSRESSYEQYF.

The rearrangement uses TRBV6-5 and TRBJ2-1, with TRBD2 as a possible D gene (5 bases). The CDR3 is 14 residues long. Trimming stripped 2 bases from V and 8 bases from J, with 13 bases between. In germline, CDR1 is MNHEY, CDR2 SVGAGI. The CDR3 loop reads CASSYLRGYDEQFF. Here the CDR3 DNA reads TGTGCCAGCAGTTACCTCCGGGGTTACGATGAGCAGTTCTTC.

The chain employs TRBV5-6 and TRBJ2-5; 10 bases map to TRBD1. The CDR3 is 15 amino acids. In germline, CDR1 is SGHDT, CDR2 YYEEEE. V was pared by 0 bases and J by 5 bases, with 4 bases of the junction left unmatched. The CDR3 nucleotides read TGTGCCAGCAGCTTGGCAGGACAGGGGGGGGAGACCCAGTACTTC. It codes for CASSLAGQGGETQYF.

This chain uses TRBV30 with TRBJ2-5; 7 bases map to TRBD2. CDR1 and CDR2 (germline): GTSNPN, SVGIG (reference sequence). The CDR3 runs 13 residues. The trim removed 3 bases at V and 4 bases at J, leaving 5 bases unmatched. DNA for the CDR3: TGTGCCTGGAGCCTAATAGCGGGAGAGACCCAGTACTTC. Encoded protein: CAWSLIAGETQYF.

This rearrangement joins TRBV5-4 to TRBJ1-1; 7 nucleotides line up with TRBD1. CDR3 length equals 15 residues. Losses at the gene ends were 4 bases for V and 0 bases for J; bases not matched to a gene: 6. Per the germline V gene, CDR1 is SGHNT and CDR2 is YYREEE (reference sequence). DNA of the CDR3: TGTGCCAGCAGCAGAAAGGGACAGATGAACACTGAAGCTTTCTTT. Its protein is CASSRKGQMNTEAFF.

The chain employs TRBV6-4 and TRBJ2-3; 8 positions agree with TRBD2. In germline, CDR1 is MRHNA, CDR2 SNTAGT. J was trimmed by 5 bases and V by 6 bases; bases with no gene match: 7. The CDR3 covers 14 residues. CDR3 residues: CASSSGSAGDTQYF. The CDR3 nucleotides are TGTGCCAGCAGCAGCGGGAGTGCAGGAGATACGCAGTATTTT.

The chain combines TRBV7-8 with TRBJ1-1; tentatively, D is TRBD1 (6 bases). The CDR3 is 16 residues long. Trimming shortened V by 5 bases and J by 2 bases, and 18 bases separated the two germline ends. Germline CDR1 and CDR2: SGHVS and FQNEAQ. CDR3 loop: CASSLRGRGSNTEAFF. In DNA, the CDR3 is TGTGCCAGCAGCCTAAGGGGCAGGGGAAGCAACACTGAAGCTTTCTTT.

The chain recombines TRBV18 with TRBJ1-1; D gene uncertain. Germline V gene sequence: CDR1 KGHSH, CDR2 LQKENI. This CDR3 has 11 amino acids. Trimming stripped 4 bases from V and 8 bases from J, with 8 bases between. CDR3 nucleotides: TGTGCCAGCTCACTGTCGGGGGAAGCTTTCTTT. It codes for CASSLSGEAFF.

V is TRBV5-4 and J is TRBJ1-2; D is undetermined. V dropped 0 bases and J dropped 8 bases, with 17 bases sitting between them. Germline V lookup: CDR1 SGHNT, CDR2 YYREEE (reference sequence). There are 15 residues in the CDR3. This CDR3 is CASSLGAGPRRGYTF. In nucleotides, the CDR3 is TGTGCCAGCAGCTTGGGGGCAGGACCCAGGCGAGGCTACACCTTC.

The chain carries TRBV12-5 and TRBJ2-3; the match to TRBD2 covers 8 bases. Germline assignment: CDR1 LGHNT and CDR2 FRNRAP. V dropped 6 bases and J dropped 4; count of bases not matched to a gene: 9. This CDR3 contains 15 residues. For the CDR3, the DNA is TGTGCTAGTGGCTCGGGACTAGTAGTCGCAGATACGCAGTATTTT. Protein product: CASGSGLVVADTQYF.

The V gene is TRBV10-3, the J gene TRBJ2-6; D not certain. V was pared by 5 bases and J by 3 bases, with 5 bases between. Germline V gives CDR1 ENHRY, CDR2 SYGVKD. CDR3 length equals 13 residues. The CDR3 nucleotides are TGTGCCATCAGTCCCAGTGGGGCCAACGTCCTGACTTTC. It yields the protein CAISPSGANVLTF.

V usage is TRBV6-1 and J usage is TRBJ2-1, with 11 bases lining up with TRBD2. V was clipped by 2 bases and J by 0 bases; unmatched bases: 6. Per the germline V gene, CDR1 is MNHNS and CDR2 is SASEGT. CDR3 size: 18 residues. The CDR3 bases are TGTGCCAGCAGTGAATTGGGACTAGCGGTGAGCTCCTACAATGAGCAGTTCTTC. It codes for CASSELGLAVSSYNEQFF.

V usage is TRBV12-5 and J usage is TRBJ2-7; 9 nucleotides align to TRBD2. Germline V gene sequence: CDR1 LGHNT, CDR2 FRNRAP. V lost 2 bases and J lost 2; bases outside the gene matches: 10. The length of the CDR3 is 17 residues. CDR3 nucleotide sequence: TGTGCTAGTGGTTTGTTTGATAGCGGGGGTCTCACCTACGAGCAGTACGTC. Its translation is CASGLFDSGGLTYEQYV.

The chain joins TRBV7-9 to TRBJ2-6; D is unresolved. V was cut by 0 bases and J by 3 bases, with 0 bases left in between. Germline V CDR1 and CDR2: SEHNR, FQNEAQ (reference sequence). CDR3 length: 13 amino acids. CDR3 protein: CASSLAGANVLTF. CDR3 nucleotide sequence: TGTGCCAGCAGCTTAGCTGGGGCCAACGTCCTGACTTTC.

The gene calls are TRBV29-1 and TRBJ2-5; the D is unclear. Trimming pared 1 base from V and 4 bases from J, leaving 4 bases between. There are 11 residues in the CDR3. CDR1 SQVTM and CDR2 ANQGSEA come from the germline V gene. The CDR3 protein is CSVEAPETQYF. The CDR3 DNA sequence: TGCAGCGTTGAAGCCCCAGAGACCCAGTACTTC. Based on the CDR3 plus reference TRBV29-1 and TRBJ2-5, the full variable domain is SAVISQKPSRDICQRGTSLTIQCQVDSQVTMMFWYRQQPGQSLTLIATANQGSEATYESGFVIDKFPISRPNLTFSTLTVSNMSPEDSSIYLCSVEAPETQYFGPGTRLLVL.

This clone was picked up a small number of times. The chain recombines TRBV11-3 with TRBJ2-7; 12 bases align to TRBD2. This CDR3 region has 15 residues. The J segment lost 9 bases and the V segment lost 5 bases, leaving 11 bases of the junction unmatched. The germline CDR1 and CDR2 sequences are SGHNT and YENEEA. Written as DNA, the CDR3 is TGTGCCAGCAGCGCCTCCGGGACTAGCGGGCTTGGGCAGTACTTC. Translation gives CASSASGTSGLGQYF.

CDR3 residues: CASSPTGGGTEAFF. In nucleotides, the CDR3 is TGTGCCAGCTCACCTACAGGGGGCGGCACTGAAGCTTTCTTT. The J gene is TRBJ1-1, the V gene TRBV18; 9 bases fit TRBD1. Germline V lookup: CDR1 KGHSH, CDR2 LQKENI. V was clipped by 3 bases and J by 4 bases; unmatched bases: 3. This CDR3 has 14 residues. The full variable domain, its missing parts supplied by reference TRBV18 and TRBJ1-1, is NAGVMQNPRHLVRRRGQEARLRCSPMKGHSHVYWYRQLPEEGLKFMVYLQKENIIDESGMPKERFSAEFPKEGPSILRIQQVVRGDSAAYFCASSPTGGGTEAFFGQGTRLTVV.

The CDR3 protein is CASSFRDFSPVLTF. The DNA for the CDR3 is TGCGCCAGCAGCTTCAGGGACTTCTCGCCCGTCCTGACTTTC. The chain has TRBV5-1 and TRBJ2-6, with D possibly matching TRBD2 (6 bases). Germline V gives CDR1 SGHRS, CDR2 YFSETQ. Trimming removed 2 bases at V and 12 bases at J, with 15 bases between. The CDR3 spans 14 residues.

The chain carries TRBV19 and TRBJ2-1; D perhaps matches TRBD2 (5 bases). The CDR3 is made up of 11 amino acids. The V and J ends lost 6 bases and 7 bases respectively, with 7 bases between them. In germline, CDR1 is LNHDA, CDR2 SQIVND (reference sequence). This chain's CDR3 is CASRGGNEQFF. The CDR3 DNA follows: TGTGCCAGTAGAGGCGGGAATGAGCAGTTCTTC.

This clone was detected only a few times. This chain connects TRBV7-9 to TRBJ1-1; D gene uncertain. CDR3 length equals 13 residues. Trimming took 4 bases from V and 1 from J, leaving 7 bases between them. Per the germline V gene, CDR1 is SEHNR and CDR2 is FQNEAQ (reference sequence). CDR3 sequence reads: CASSSRGNTEAFF. In DNA, the CDR3 is TGTGCCAGCAGCTCCCGGGGGAACACTGAAGCTTTCTTT. Complete variable domain (other parts from reference TRBV7-9 and TRBJ1-1): DTGVSQNPRHKITKRGQNVTFRCDPISEHNRLYWYRQTLGQGPEFLTYFQNEAQLEKSRLLSDRFSAERPKGSFSTLEIQRTEQGDSAMYLCASSSRGNTEAFFGQGTRLTVV.

V and J are TRBV5-6 and TRBJ2-1; 7 positions agree with TRBD1. CDR3 length equals 12 residues. V gave up 2 bases and J gave up 10 bases; unmatched junction bases: 3. Germline V gives CDR1 SGHDT, CDR2 YYEEEE. In DNA, the CDR3 is TGTGCCAGCAGCTTAGCGGACAGGGAGCAGTTCTTC. Protein: CASSLADREQFF.